Below, 32 T cell receptor beta chains from the same sample are listed, as sequenced in a study of blood T cell repertoires in COVID-19. Assay used: immunoSEQ multiplex PCR; TCRdb lists only in-frame clones, some missing. The data hold around 160,000 clones, with roughly 82% observed a single time. Input material: peripheral blood. These receptors were obtained from a human donor with acute or convalescent COVID-19. The donor label of this sample is uncertain.

The chain has TRBV6-6 and TRBJ1-5; D may be TRBD1 (6 bases). V lost 0 bases, J lost 6 bases, and 9 bases lay in between. This CDR3 spans 14 amino acids. CDR1 is MNHNY and CDR2 is SVGAGI in the germline V gene (reference sequence). In DNA, the CDR3 is TGTGCCAGCAGTTACTCACAGGGCGGTCAGCCCCAGCATTTT. It encodes CASSYSQGGQPQHF.

The gene calls are TRBV16 and TRBJ1-5; maybe TRBD1 (6 bases). V was clipped by 1 base and J by 5 bases, with 6 bases between them. This CDR3 region has 13 residues. The germline CDR1 and CDR2 sequences are KGHSY and FQNENV. DNA for the CDR3: TGTGCCAGCAGCCAATACAGGGATCAGCCCCAGCATTTT. Its translation: CASSQYRDQPQHF.

The chain recombines TRBV5-6 with TRBJ1-3, with D unclear. Trimming cost V 6 bases and J 4 bases, with 8 bases left between them. Germline V gene lookup returns CDR1 SGHDT and CDR2 YYEEEE. This CDR3 region has 12 residues. DNA for the CDR3: TGTGCCAGCAACGGGAGGGGAAACACCATATATTTT. Its translation is CASNGRGNTIYF.

The genes are TRBV11-2 and TRBJ1-3; 8 bases agree with TRBD1. Germline lookup yields CDR1 SGHAT and CDR2 FQNNGV. The CDR3 spans 15 residues. Trimming removed 6 bases from V and 4 bases from J; junction bases left unmatched: 8. The CDR3 spells CASSWDRMGGNTIYF. CDR3 sequence (DNA): TGTGCCAGCAGTTGGGACAGGATGGGGGGAAACACCATATATTTT.

This chain connects TRBV7-9 to TRBJ1-4; 11 bases are a match to TRBD1. With V trimmed by 2 bases and J by 1 base, 6 bases remained unmatched. The CDR3 has 18 residues. CDR1 is SEHNR and CDR2 is FQNEAQ in the germline V gene (reference sequence). The CDR3 nucleotides read TGTGCCAGCAGCTTATTCCCGGGACAGGGGGTAACTAATGAAAAACTGTTTTTT. Protein sequence: CASSLFPGQGVTNEKLFF.

V gene TRBV5-4 combines with J gene TRBJ2-5; the match to TRBD1 covers 11 bases. After removal of 1 base from V and 2 bases from J, the junction contained 4 bases not matched to a gene. Germline V gene sequence: CDR1 SGHNT, CDR2 YYREEE (reference sequence). The length of the CDR3 is 16 residues. The CDR3 DNA follows: TGTGCCAGCAGCTTGAGGGGGACAGGGGGACAAGAGACCCAGTACTTC. This gives the protein CASSLRGTGGQETQYF. Complete variable domain (other parts from reference TRBV5-4 and TRBJ2-5): ETGVTQSPTHLIKTRGQQVTLRCSSQSGHNTVSWYQQALGQGPQFIFQYYREEENGRGNFPPRFSGLQFPNYSSELNVNALELDDSALYLCASSLRGTGGQETQYFGPGTRLLVL.

V is TRBV6-4 and J is TRBJ1-6; D gene ambiguous. CDR1 is MRHNA and CDR2 is SNTAGT in the germline V gene. CDR3 length: 14 residues. The V gene lost 0 bases and the J gene lost 8 bases, with 8 bases spanning the gap. The CDR3 protein is CASSDSLADSPLHF. The DNA of the CDR3 is TGTGCCAGCAGTGACTCGTTGGCGGATTCACCCCTCCACTTT.

V and J are TRBV7-9 and TRBJ1-2; no clear D gene. Per germline, CDR1 SEHNR and CDR2 FQNEAQ (reference sequence). This CDR3 contains 17 residues. Trimming stripped 1 base from V and 0 bases from J, with 15 bases between. The CDR3 nucleotides are TGTGCCAGCAGCTTAGACGGGAGGGCAGCAGCTAACTATGGCTACACCTTC. Translation gives CASSLDGRAAANYGYTF. The variable domain in full, completed from reference TRBV7-9 and TRBJ1-2, reads DTGVSQNPRHKITKRGQNVTFRCDPISEHNRLYWYRQTLGQGPEFLTYFQNEAQLEKSRLLSDRFSAERPKGSFSTLEIQRTEQGDSAMYLCASSLDGRAAANYGYTFGSGTRLTVV.

The chain employs TRBV9 and TRBJ2-2; maybe TRBD1 (6 bases). This CDR3 comprises 15 residues. The germline V gene has CDR1 SGDLS and CDR2 YYNGEE. V lost 3 bases, J lost 1 base, and 10 bases lay in between. The chain's CDR3 is CASSATGQNTGELFF. The CDR3 nucleotides are TGTGCCAGCAGCGCGACGGGACAGAACACCGGGGAGCTGTTTTTT.

The V and J genes are TRBV27 and TRBJ1-2, with 9 bases matching TRBD1. The ends lost 6 bases at V and 8 bases at J; junction bases unmatched: 7. CDR1 and CDR2 (germline): MNHEY, SMNVEV (reference sequence). CDR3 length equals 13 residues. The CDR3 is CASSPTGGWGYTF. The CDR3 coding sequence is TGTGCCAGCAGCCCAACAGGGGGCTGGGGCTACACCTTC.

V and J are TRBV11-2 and TRBJ1-5; no clear D. With 0 bases removed from V and 3 bases from J, the gap between germline ends came to 3 bases. Germline CDR1 SGHAT, CDR2 FQNNGV. The length of the CDR3 is 13 residues. The CDR3 region has the DNA TGTGCCAGCAGCTTAGACAACAATCAGCCCCAGCATTTT. It translates to CASSLDNNQPQHF.

The chain employs TRBV3-1 (or the pseudogene TRBV3-2) and TRBJ1-2; tentatively, D is TRBD1 (6 bases). The CDR3 is made up of 13 amino acids. CDR1 and CDR2 (germline): LGHDT, YNNKEL (reference sequence). V lost 4 bases and J 5 bases, leaving 11 bases between the germline ends. CDR3 region: CASSLAGAYGYTF. The CDR3 DNA follows: TGTGCCAGCAGCCTCGCGGGGGCTTATGGCTACACCTTC.

The chain combines TRBV2 with TRBJ1-4, with D perhaps TRBD1 (6 bases). Germline V gene data show CDR1 as SNHLY and CDR2 as FYNNEI. Trimming shortened V by 4 bases and J by 1 base, and 16 bases separated the two germline ends. The CDR3 spans 17 residues. CDR3: CASSAYRAGLTNEKLFF. CDR3 DNA: TGTGCCAGCAGTGCGTACAGGGCAGGTTTAACTAATGAAAAACTGTTTTTT.

The rearrangement uses TRBV5-1 and TRBJ1-2; maybe TRBD1 (6 bases). This CDR3 has 15 residues. V gave up 4 bases and J gave up 4 bases, with 17 bases separating them. Germline CDR1 is SGHRS and CDR2 is YFSETQ. Written as DNA, the CDR3 is TGCGCCAGCAGCCCCCGGGGGGGCGTCGGCTATGGCTACACCTTC. This translates into CASSPRGGVGYGYTF.

The gene calls are TRBV10-3 and TRBJ1-5; no reliable D call. CDR1 is ENHRY, CDR2 SYGVKD, per germline. The CDR3 consists of 14 residues. The V end was cut by 5 bases, the J end by 2 bases, with 10 bases between. CDR3 nucleotide sequence: TGTGCCATCAGTCCAGCCGGGGGCAATCAGCCCCAGCATTTT. Translated: CAISPAGGNQPQHF.

The rearrangement links TRBV5-1 to TRBJ1-1, with TRBD1 as a possible D gene (5 bases). In germline, CDR1 is SGHRS, CDR2 YFSETQ. The V end was cut by 2 bases, the J end by 4 bases, with 15 bases between. The CDR3 has 15 amino acids. The CDR3: CASSFGPLGGTEAFF. DNA for the CDR3: TGCGCCAGCAGCTTTGGGCCCTTGGGGGGCACTGAAGCTTTCTTT.

The V and J genes are TRBV4-1 and TRBJ1-6, with 9 bases identical to TRBD1. J gave up 7 bases and V 2 bases, and 6 bases lay outside the gene matches. Germline CDR1 is MGHRA and CDR2 is YSYEKL. CDR3 length: 16 residues. Here the CDR3 reads CASSQPDRGGNSPLHF. In DNA, the CDR3 is TGCGCCAGCAGCCAACCGGACAGGGGAGGAAATTCACCCCTCCACTTT.

This chain uses TRBV5-6 with TRBJ1-1; TRBD1 matches at 7 bases. This CDR3 has 13 residues. The junction had 6 bases not matched to a gene; V was cut back by 6 bases and J by 4 bases. CDR1 and CDR2 from the germline V gene are SGHDT and YYEEEE. The CDR3 DNA reads as TGTGCCAGCACCCTCGAGGGGGCCACTGAAGCTTTCTTT. This translates into CASTLEGATEAFF.

The chain uses TRBV25-1 and TRBJ2-7; 8 bases agree with TRBD1. The CDR3 totals 15 residues. J gave up 5 bases and V 3 bases, and 9 bases lay outside the gene matches. Germline V lookup: CDR1 MGHDK, CDR2 SYGVNS. The CDR3 sequence: CASSDIQGARNEQYF. In DNA form, the CDR3 reads TGTGCCAGCAGTGATATCCAGGGGGCAAGAAACGAGCAGTACTTC.

This clone appeared a single time. The chain combines TRBV6-5 with TRBJ2-1; D uncertain. CDR3 length: 15 amino acids. The V gene's germline CDR1 is MNHEY and CDR2 SVGAGI. V dropped 8 bases and J dropped 4 bases, with 18 bases sitting between them. The CDR3 region is CASPRSAFSYNEQFF. The CDR3 region has the DNA TGTGCCAGCCCCAGGTCGGCTTTCAGTTACAATGAGCAGTTCTTC.

The rearrangement links TRBV6-1 to TRBJ1-2; D possibly corresponds to TRBD1 (6 bases). The CDR3 covers 14 residues. The germline gives CDR1 MNHNS, CDR2 SASEGT. The V and J ends lost 2 bases and 5 bases respectively, with 12 bases between them. CDR3 DNA: TGTGCCAGCAGTGAAAGGGGGGGATGGTATGGCTACACCTTC. Encoded protein: CASSERGGWYGYTF.

CDR3 coding DNA: TGCGCCAGCAGCCAAGAGCGTGGGCGGGGGGAACAGGAAGCTTTCTTT. Translating it yields CASSQERGRGEQEAFF. The chain is built from TRBV4-1 and TRBJ1-1, with a possible D match to TRBD1 (5 bases). V was pared by 0 bases and J by 8 bases, with 19 bases between. CDR1 and CDR2 from the germline V gene are MGHRA and YSYEKL. This CDR3 comprises 16 residues.

V is TRBV7-8 and J is TRBJ1-2, with D perhaps TRBD1 (5 bases). This CDR3 comprises 15 residues. With 3 bases removed from V and 6 bases from J, the gap between germline ends came to 17 bases. Germline V gene lookup returns CDR1 SGHVS and CDR2 FQNEAQ. CDR3 sequence (DNA): TGTGCCAGCAGCTTTGGTGGTTACAGGTCAGATGGCTACACCTTC. Translation gives CASSFGGYRSDGYTF.

This clone appeared once. This rearrangement joins TRBV30 to TRBJ2-7; 7 nucleotides agree with TRBD1. Germline V lookup: CDR1 GTSNPN, CDR2 SVGIG (reference sequence). The CDR3 sequence is 11 residues long. With V trimmed by 4 bases and J by 3 bases, 0 bases remained unmatched. This chain's CDR3 is CAWNRGYEQYF. The CDR3 DNA follows: TGTGCCTGGAACAGGGGCTACGAGCAGTACTTC.

This chain uses TRBV25-1 with TRBJ1-4, with a weak D call TRBD1 (6 bases). Between the trimmed V and J ends, which lost 6 bases and 6 bases, there was a span of 20 bases. This CDR3 spans 16 amino acids. CDR1 is MGHDK, CDR2 SYGVNS, per germline. Here the CDR3 DNA reads TGTGCCAGCAGAAGCACTACAGGGAATGATGATGAAAAACTGTTTTTT. Its protein product is CASRSTTGNDDEKLFF. Using reference TRBV25-1 and TRBJ1-4 for the parts outside the CDR3, the full variable domain is EADIYQTPRYLVIGTGKKITLECSQTMGHDKMYWYQQDPGMELHLIHYSYGVNSTEKGDLSSESTVSRIRTEHFPLTLESARPSHTSQYLCASRSTTGNDDEKLFFGSGTQLSVL.

Only a few counts were recorded for this clone. In DNA, the CDR3 is TGCGCCAGCAGTGAGAGTCGAGTTACTGGCTACACCTTC. As protein: CASSESRVTGYTF. The chain couples TRBV10-1 to TRBJ1-2; no definite D call. V gave up 2 bases and J gave up 7 bases, with 11 bases separating them. Looked up from germline, CDR1 is WNHNN and CDR2 is SYGVQD (reference sequence). The CDR3 spans 13 residues.

The chain carries TRBV30 and TRBJ1-3; 10 bases fit TRBD1. V trimming: 6 bases; J trimming: 3 bases; junction bases outside the gene matches: 5. This CDR3 region has 14 residues. CDR1 is GTSNPN and CDR2 is SVGIG in the germline V gene (reference sequence). CDR3 residues: CACDRGRGGNTIYF. The CDR3 bases are TGTGCCTGCGACAGGGGGCGAGGTGGAAACACCATATATTTT. Looking up the rest from reference TRBV30 and TRBJ1-3 gives the full variable domain: SQTIHQWPATLVQPVGSPLSLECTVEGTSNPNLYWYRQAAGRGLQLLFYSVGIGQISSEVPQNLSASRPQDRQFILSSKKLLLSDSGFYLCACDRGRGGNTIYFGEGSWLTVV.

The CDR3 nucleotides are TGCGCCAGCAGCTTGGGGGGCCTAATATACAATGAGCAGTTCTTC. Translating gives CASSLGGLIYNEQFF. The chain links TRBV5-1 to TRBJ2-1, with a possible D match to TRBD1 (5 bases). CDR1 is SGHRS, CDR2 YFSETQ, per germline. This CDR3 spans 15 amino acids. V was shortened by 0 bases and J by 4 bases, with 11 bases between the two germline ends.

The genes are TRBV5-1 and TRBJ1-6, with a weak D call TRBD1 (5 bases). CDR1 SGHRS and CDR2 YFSETQ come from the germline V gene. The CDR3 contains 15 residues. V lost 4 bases and J lost 10, with 18 bases in between. The CDR3 DNA sequence: TGCGCCAGCAGCCAAAATCCGGGACTCTGGTCACCCCTCCACTTT. As protein: CASSQNPGLWSPLHF.

This chain uses TRBV30 with TRBJ2-7, with 9 bases identical to TRBD1. The CDR3 spans 13 residues. V dropped 0 bases and J dropped 7; count of bases not matched to a gene: 4. Germline CDR1 is GTSNPN and CDR2 is SVGIG (reference sequence). The CDR3 protein is CAWSVQGAKEQYF. The CDR3 DNA follows: TGTGCCTGGAGTGTACAGGGGGCCAAGGAGCAGTACTTC.

J is TRBJ2-7 and V is TRBV18; TRBD1 agrees at 9 bases. Germline-derived CDR1 and CDR2 are KGHSH and LQKENI. V lost 5 bases, J lost 0 bases, and 5 bases stayed unmatched. CDR3 size: 15 residues. The CDR3 nucleotides read TGTGCCAGCTCAGCCGGGACAGGGCGCTCCTACGAGCAGTACTTC. Translating it yields CASSAGTGRSYEQYF.

V and J are TRBV4-2 and TRBJ1-2, with TRBD1 identical over 8 bases. Germline-derived CDR1 and CDR2 are LGHNA and YNFKEQ. J lost 4 bases, V lost 3 bases, and 13 bases had no gene match. This CDR3 has 17 residues. As DNA, the CDR3 is TGTGCCAGCAGCCAGAGGCTCTCTACAGGGGGTGGCTATGGCTACACCTTC. This translates into CASSQRLSTGGGYGYTF.